One and the same sample provided the 14 T cell receptor beta chains below, sequenced in a study of T cell responses to AZD1222 COVID-19 vaccine. Libraries were prepared by immunoSEQ multiplex PCR; TCRdb keeps only in-frame clonotypes and omits some of them. The repertoire holds 100,000 to 150,000 clones, with around 85% as singletons. The input for sequencing was peripheral blood, taken on day 0 of AZD1222 vaccination. The receptors here all came from an adult in good health.

This clone is a singleton in its sample. J is TRBJ1-6 and V is TRBV6-5, with D unresolved. In germline, CDR1 is MNHEY, CDR2 SVGAGI. V was pared by 5 bases and J by 7 bases, with 9 bases between. The CDR3 spans 13 residues. For the CDR3, the DNA is TGTGCCAGCAGTAACGGAGGCAATTCACCCCTCCACTTT. Its protein product is CASSNGGNSPLHF.

V usage is TRBV5-4 and J usage is TRBJ1-2; possibly TRBD1 for D (5 bases). The CDR3 sequence is 15 residues long. The germline CDR1 and CDR2 sequences are SGHNT and YYREEE (reference sequence). Trimming cost V 4 bases and J 4 bases, with 17 bases left between them. The CDR3 bases are TGTGCCAGCAGCCACCTCGGGGCGGCGGGCTATGGCTACACCTTC. This codes for CASSHLGAAGYGYTF. The full variable domain, with the rest looked up from reference TRBV5-4 and TRBJ1-2, is ETGVTQSPTHLIKTRGQQVTLRCSSQSGHNTVSWYQQALGQGPQFIFQYYREEENGRGNFPPRFSGLQFPNYSSELNVNALELDDSALYLCASSHLGAAGYGYTFGSGTRLTVV.

This clone has just one count. This chain connects TRBV2 to TRBJ1-5; D gene ambiguous. V was cut by 6 bases and J by 6 bases, with 9 bases left in between. The germline gives CDR1 SNHLY, CDR2 FYNNEI. CDR3 length: 12 residues. The CDR3 nucleotides are TGTGCCAGCAGGGTTTACGCTCAGCCCCAGCATTTT. Translated: CASRVYAQPQHF.

The chain has TRBV19 and TRBJ2-7; D is perhaps TRBD2 (6 bases). The CDR3 has 16 residues. V shed 3 bases and J shed 6 bases, with 21 bases lying between them. From germline, CDR1 is LNHDA and CDR2 SQIVND (reference sequence). For the CDR3, the DNA is TGTGCCAGTAGTATCTCATGGCTGAGGGAAGCGGGCGAGCAGTACTTC. This sequence encodes CASSISWLREAGEQYF.

The gene calls are TRBV11-3 and TRBJ2-6; D uncertain. Germline CDR1 reads SGHNT; CDR2 reads YENEEA. CDR3 length: 14 residues. Trimming left V 3 bases short and J 2 bases short, with 5 bases between. CDR3 in DNA: TGTGCCAGCAGCTTTACTGCTGGGGCCAACGTCCTGACTTTC. It specifies CASSFTAGANVLTF.

This chain joins TRBV9 and TRBJ2-2, with D hard to call. The germline gives CDR1 SGDLS, CDR2 YYNGEE. Trimming shortened V by 0 bases and J by 7 bases, and 4 bases separated the two germline ends. CDR3 length equals 12 residues. CDR3: CASSVVVGELFF. The CDR3 nucleotides read TGTGCCAGCAGCGTAGTGGTCGGGGAGCTGTTTTTT.

The chain has TRBV27 and TRBJ2-1; D possibly uses TRBD1 or TRBD2 (5 bases each). Between the trimmed V and J ends, which lost 10 bases and 1 base, there was a span of 17 bases. Germline CDR1 MNHEY, CDR2 SMNVEV (reference sequence). This CDR3 has 15 residues. The CDR3 spells CAISRGGKSYNEQFF. CDR3 nucleotides: TGTGCCATCTCGAGGGGTGGTAAGTCCTACAATGAGCAGTTCTTC.

In this sample, this clone turned up once. The chain carries TRBV19 and TRBJ2-2, with D possibly TRBD2 on 5 matching bases. Germline CDR1 reads LNHDA; CDR2 reads SQIVND (reference sequence). With 4 bases removed from V and 7 bases from J, the gap between germline ends came to 16 bases. The CDR3 has 15 residues. The CDR3: CASSRPGREGGELFF. The CDR3, as DNA: TGTGCCAGTAGTAGACCGGGCCGAGAGGGCGGGGAGCTGTTTTTT.

V gene TRBV20-1 combines with J gene TRBJ1-3; D not certain. The germline V gene encodes CDR1 DFQATT and CDR2 SNEGSKA (reference sequence). Trimming left V 6 bases short and J 8 bases short, with 11 bases between. The CDR3 is 11 amino acids. Here the CDR3 reads CSAERRHTIYF. CDR3 bases: TGCAGTGCAGAGAGACGGCACACCATATATTTT.

This clone came up a few times. The rearrangement uses TRBV12-3 or TRBV12-4 and TRBJ1-4; D is possibly TRBD1 (5 bases). CDR3 length equals 13 residues. The germline V and J ends were trimmed by 7 bases and 3 bases, with 9 bases remaining between them. The DNA of the CDR3 is TGTGCCAGCACCCCGGGGCCTAATGAAAAACTGTTTTTT. It is translated as CASTPGPNEKLFF.

This chain joins TRBV18 and TRBJ2-3; D is uncertain. This CDR3 comprises 15 residues. The V and J ends lost 4 bases and 0 bases respectively, with 11 bases between them. Germline assignment: CDR1 KGHSH and CDR2 LQKENI. CDR3 nucleotides: TGTGCCAGCTCACTCCGTGTCACTAGCACAGATACGCAGTATTTT. Translation: CASSLRVTSTDTQYF.

This sequence joins TRBV7-9 and TRBJ1-1; TRBD1 aligns across 7 bases. The CDR3 length is 12 residues. V was pared by 5 bases and J by 11 bases, with 8 bases of the junction left unmatched. Per germline, CDR1 SEHNR and CDR2 FQNEAQ (reference sequence). CDR3 residues: CASSTDRAWAFF. In DNA, the CDR3 is TGTGCCAGCAGCACCGACAGGGCTTGGGCTTTCTTT.

The chain has TRBV14 and TRBJ2-7, with unresolved D. Germline V gene lookup returns CDR1 SGHDN and CDR2 FVKESK. The CDR3 is 11 residues long. Trimming removed 1 base at V and 6 bases at J, with 4 bases between. CDR3 sequence reads: CASSQGVEQYF. The CDR3 DNA sequence: TGTGCCAGCAGCCAAGGGGTCGAGCAGTACTTC.

This clone was seen a handful of times. This chain uses TRBV19 with TRBJ1-3; TRBD1 agrees at 7 bases. From germline, CDR1 is LNHDA and CDR2 SQIVND (reference sequence). The trim removed 8 bases at V and 0 bases at J, leaving 4 bases unmatched. The CDR3 is made up of 14 amino acids. CDR3 DNA sequence: TGTGCCAGTGAAACAGGGGCCTCTGGAAACACCATATATTTT. It yields the protein CASETGASGNTIYF.